This T cell receptor (beta chain) was sequenced during a study of identifying expanded T cells in peripheral blood. Sequenced by immunoSEQ multiplex PCR; TCRdb stores in-frame clones only, minus some. The data hold some 130,000 clones, with 86% observed a single time. Trimming left V 5 bases short and J 7 bases short, with 12 bases between. CDR1 is SGHTA and CDR2 is FQGNSA in the germline V gene. The CDR3 length is 12 residues. The material sequenced was blood. This TCR derives from a person aged 18 to 75 in good health. The rearrangement links TRBV7-2 to TRBJ2-7; D call uncertain. CDR3 bases: TGTGCCAGCAGCCCCCCCAGCCAGGAGCAGTACTTC. Translating gives CASSPPSQEQYF.